The 15 T cell receptor beta chains in this list originate from one sample, sequenced in a study of monozygotic twins with inflammatory bowel disease. TCRdb reprocessed the 5' RACE reads; each CDR3 protein has one entry and no DNA is given. The sample includes about 330,000 distinct CDR3 sequences. The sample was blood. The receptors originated from a human donor with ulcerative colitis or Crohn's disease, or a healthy co-twin of an affected twin (not recorded which).

The J gene is TRBJ1-2, the V gene TRBV7-2; TCRdb's assignment of TRBD1 cannot be checked, as there is no DNA. The CDR3 has 14 residues. The germline V gene has CDR1 SGHTA and CDR2 FQGNSA. CDR3 sequence: CASSLRVGDSGYTF.

J is TRBJ2-7 and V is TRBV7-2; TCRdb lists TRBD1, though no DNA is available to test this call. The CDR3 extends over 15 amino acids. CDR1 is SGHTA, CDR2 FQGNSA, per germline. This CDR3 reads CASSGGAGNIYEQYF.

This CDR3 reads CASSGTKGTQYNEQFF. V usage is TRBV11-3 and J usage is TRBJ2-1; TCRdb's D gene call, TRBD1, goes unchecked for lack of DNA. The CDR3 extends over 16 amino acids. Germline CDR1 and CDR2: SGHNT and YENEEA.

This CDR3 reads CASKTGSSYNEQFF. The V call is TRBV11-2, the J call TRBJ2-1; TCRdb selects TRBD1, and the lack of DNA leaves this call unchecked. CDR3 length equals 14 residues. Germline-derived CDR1 and CDR2 are SGHAT and FQNNGV.

The chain carries TRBV20-1 and TRBJ2-7; TCRdb proposes TRBD2, but this gene call is untestable without DNA. The CDR3 totals 14 residues. Germline loops: CDR1 DFQATT, CDR2 SNEGSKA (reference sequence). The chain's CDR3 is CSARGRAGINEQYF.

The chain carries TRBV5-1 and TRBJ1-4; TCRdb's D call of TRBD1 is untestable without DNA. The CDR3 sequence is 14 residues long. Germline lookup yields CDR1 SGHRS and CDR2 YFSETQ. The chain's CDR3 is CASSFDRGVGKLFF. Full variable domain (remainder filled in from reference TRBV5-1 and TRBJ1-4): KAGVTQTPRYLIKTRGQQVTLSCSPISGHRSVSWYQQTPGQGLQFLFEYFSETQRNKGNFPGRFSGRQFSNSRSEMNVSTLELGDSALYLCASSFDRGVGKLFFGSGTQLSVL.

This chain links TRBV9 with TRBJ2-7; TCRdb's assignment of TRBD1 cannot be checked, as there is no DNA. This CDR3 contains 15 residues. The germline V gene encodes CDR1 SGDLS and CDR2 YYNGEE. Here the CDR3 reads CASSVAGTGPYEQYF.

CDR3 amino acids: CASRTTVSSYNEQFF. This rearrangement joins TRBV12-3 or TRBV12-4 to TRBJ2-1. This CDR3 region has 15 residues.

The chain is built from TRBV5-1 and TRBJ2-1; TCRdb indicates TRBD2, and absent DNA this call remains unverified. This CDR3 region has 18 residues. Germline loops: CDR1 SGHRS, CDR2 YFSETQ. The CDR3 is CASSLWGTSARRGDEQFF.

This rearrangement joins TRBV5-1 to TRBJ2-1; TCRdb gives TRBD2 as the D gene, but with no DNA this cannot be confirmed. CDR1 and CDR2 from the germline V gene are SGHRS and YFSETQ. There are 15 residues in the CDR3. This CDR3 is CASSLVAGGVNEQFF.

This chain connects TRBV6-2 or TRBV6-3 to TRBJ2-7; TCRdb designates TRBD2, a call that cannot be tested without DNA. The CDR3 runs 15 residues. Germline V gene data show CDR1 as MNHEY and CDR2 as SVGEGT. CDR3: CASSYDRGGAYEQYF.

This sequence joins TRBV10-3 and TRBJ2-1; TCRdb's assignment of TRBD2 cannot be checked, as there is no DNA. The CDR3 runs to 16 residues. CDR1 and CDR2 from the germline V gene are ENHRY and SYGVKD. The chain's CDR3 is CAISEFGSSGINEQFF.

This chain joins TRBV7-8 and TRBJ1-6; TCRdb outputs TRBD1, but without DNA this stays unchecked. Germline V gene sequence: CDR1 SGHVS, CDR2 FQNEAQ. This CDR3 region has 15 residues. The CDR3 spells CASSERQPSYSPLHF.

The chain combines TRBV30 with TRBJ2-2; TCRdb's assignment of TRBD2 cannot be checked, as there is no DNA. Germline-derived CDR1 and CDR2 are GTSNPN and SVGIG (reference sequence). CDR3 length: 15 amino acids. The CDR3 loop is CAWGKVGMSGGELFF.

The CDR3 region is CSASPPVGGEQYF. The genes are TRBV20-1 and TRBJ2-7; there is no DNA to check the TCRdb D call of TRBD1. The germline V gene encodes CDR1 DFQATT and CDR2 SNEGSKA (reference sequence). The CDR3 runs to 13 residues.